The 19 T cell receptor beta chains listed next were all sequenced from one sample in a study of blood T cell repertoires in COVID-19. Method: immunoSEQ multiplex PCR; TCRdb's copy keeps in-frame clones and lacks some. The sample lists 300,000 to 450,000 clones, 85% to 90% occurring once. Specimen: PBMCs or T cells enriched from blood (not recorded which). The source of these receptors is a man younger than 35 who had recovered from COVID-19.

The J gene is TRBJ2-7, the V gene TRBV2, with no clear D. The germline gives CDR1 SNHLY, CDR2 FYNNEI. The V end lost 6 bases, the J end lost 6 bases, and 9 bases lay between the germline ends. The CDR3 extends over 11 amino acids. The CDR3 DNA follows: TGTGCCAGCAGCTATGACTTCGAGCAGTACTTC. Translated: CASSYDFEQYF.

The genes are TRBV20-1 and TRBJ1-5; D remains ambiguous. Trimming cost V 3 bases and J 15 bases, with 21 bases left between them. This CDR3 has 13 residues. CDR1 is DFQATT, CDR2 SNEGSKA, per germline (reference sequence). CDR3 protein: CSASSPLGVLRHF. The DNA for the CDR3 is TGCAGTGCTAGTTCCCCCCTGGGCGTCTTGCGGCATTTT.

This clone was found once. J is TRBJ2-3 and V is TRBV7-9; D gene ambiguous. This CDR3 is 15 amino acids long. V was trimmed by 7 bases and J by 3 bases, leaving 17 bases between them. The germline V gene has CDR1 SEHNR and CDR2 FQNEAQ (reference sequence). CDR3 in amino acids: CASTHDTGLTDTQYF. The CDR3 DNA sequence: TGTGCCAGCACACATGATACGGGTCTGACAGATACGCAGTATTTT.

The rearrangement links TRBV18 to TRBJ2-1; 7 nucleotides align to TRBD1. This CDR3 comprises 15 residues. Trimming removed 9 bases from V and 2 bases from J; junction bases left unmatched: 10. Germline V gene sequence: CDR1 KGHSH, CDR2 LQKENI. CDR3 nucleotide sequence: TGTGCCAGTTGCGACAGGGTTGCTACCTACAATGAGCAGTTCTTC. This codes for CASCDRVATYNEQFF.

V and J are TRBV5-1 and TRBJ1-3; unclear D gene. The V gene lost 2 bases and the J gene lost 4 bases, with 13 bases spanning the gap. The CDR3 covers 15 residues. Germline values: CDR1 SGHRS, CDR2 YFSETQ. The CDR3 here is CASSFSGSGGNTIYF. Here the CDR3 DNA reads TGCGCCAGCAGCTTCAGTGGATCGGGGGGAAACACCATATATTTT.

The rearrangement joins TRBV6-5 to TRBJ1-2; 7 bases are a match to TRBD1. V was clipped by 5 bases and J by 11 bases; unmatched bases: 11. Looked up from germline, CDR1 is MNHEY and CDR2 is SVGAGI. The CDR3 is 13 amino acids. CDR3 DNA: TGTGCCAGCAGTCGAAAAACATCGACAGGGTACACCTTC. Translation gives CASSRKTSTGYTF.

The CDR3 DNA reads as TGTGCCTGGAGCGAGACTAGCGGGGTTTATGAGCAGTTCTTC. This codes for CAWSETSGVYEQFF. The rearrangement links TRBV30 to TRBJ2-1, with 11 bases identical to TRBD2. Germline assignment: CDR1 GTSNPN and CDR2 SVGIG (reference sequence). V lost 3 bases, J lost 8 bases, and 6 bases stayed unmatched. This CDR3 is 14 amino acids long.

V gene TRBV7-3 combines with J gene TRBJ2-7; 10 positions match TRBD2. With 2 bases clipped from V and 2 bases from J, the junction kept 6 bases outside the gene matches. This CDR3 has 16 residues. CDR1 is SGHTA and CDR2 is FQGTGA in the germline V gene. The CDR3 loop is CASSLPAGLAPYEQYF. Written as DNA, the CDR3 is TGTGCCAGCAGCTTACCCGCGGGACTAGCGCCCTACGAGCAGTACTTC. Combining the CDR3 with reference TRBV7-3 and TRBJ2-7 gives the whole variable domain GAGVSQTPSNKVTEKGKYVELRCDPISGHTALYWYRQSLGQGPEFLIYFQGTGAADDSGLPNDRFFAVRPEGSVSTLKIQRTERGDSAVYLCASSLPAGLAPYEQYFGPGTRLTVT.

J is TRBJ2-1 and V is TRBV27, with 9 bases aligning to TRBD2. Per germline, CDR1 MNHEY and CDR2 SMNVEV (reference sequence). CDR3 length: 17 residues. V was pared by 8 bases and J by 4 bases, with 15 bases of the junction left unmatched. DNA of the CDR3: TGTGCCAGCGCCGACCTCACGACTAGCGGAATATACAATGAGCAGTTCTTC. It specifies CASADLTTSGIYNEQFF.

The CDR3 is CASTSGEYGYTF. The CDR3 nucleotides are TGCGCCAGCACCTCAGGGGAATATGGCTACACCTTC. This sequence joins TRBV5-1 and TRBJ1-2; weak D call: TRBD1 (6 bases). CDR1 is SGHRS and CDR2 is YFSETQ in the germline V gene. The CDR3 covers 12 residues. With 6 bases removed from V and 5 bases from J, the gap between germline ends came to 11 bases.

This clone has only one observation. The rearrangement joins TRBV28 to TRBJ2-1, with 8 bases that match TRBD2. The germline V gene has CDR1 MDHEN and CDR2 SYDVKM. The V and J ends lost 5 bases and 5 bases, in that order; junction bases with no gene match: 5. The CDR3 contains 14 residues. CDR3 nucleotides: TGTGCCAGCAGTCTTAGCGGGGCCGACAATGAGCAGTTCTTC. Protein sequence: CASSLSGADNEQFF.

The chain has TRBV12-5 and TRBJ2-7; the match to TRBD2 covers 10 bases. This CDR3 spans 15 amino acids. Germline V gene lookup returns CDR1 LGHNT and CDR2 FRNRAP. V lost 7 bases and J lost 1; bases outside the gene matches: 7. The CDR3 DNA reads TGTGCTAGTGACTTCAGCGGGAGGGCATCCTACGAGCAGTACTTC. Protein sequence: CASDFSGRASYEQYF.

This chain uses TRBV6-1 with TRBJ2-7, with D uncertain. Germline values: CDR1 MNHNS, CDR2 SASEGT. Trimming left V 2 bases short and J 3 bases short, with 5 bases between. This CDR3 contains 12 residues. CDR3 loop: CASSELVYEQYF. In nucleotides, the CDR3 is TGTGCCAGCAGTGAACTAGTCTACGAGCAGTACTTC.

This chain uses TRBV27 with TRBJ2-1; the D gene is possibly TRBD2 (6 bases). The CDR3 covers 14 residues. The V gene lost 2 bases and the J gene lost 10 bases, with 15 bases spanning the gap. CDR1 is MNHEY and CDR2 is SMNVEV in the germline V gene (reference sequence). The chain's CDR3 is CASSLRNGGYEQFF. CDR3 nucleotide sequence: TGTGCCAGCAGTTTAAGGAACGGGGGATACGAGCAGTTCTTC.

The V call is TRBV15, the J call TRBJ2-1; maybe TRBD1 (5 bases). The germline CDR1 and CDR2 sequences are LNHNV and YYDKDF (reference sequence). With 2 bases removed from V and 0 bases from J, the gap between germline ends came to 17 bases. CDR3 length: 18 residues. CDR3 amino acids: CATSRFPAGLSSYNEQFF. CDR3 bases: TGTGCCACCAGCAGATTTCCAGCAGGGCTCAGCTCCTACAATGAGCAGTTCTTC.

The chain uses TRBV7-9 and TRBJ1-1, with D unresolved. CDR3 length equals 10 residues. V lost 5 bases, J lost 7 bases, and 5 bases lay in between. Germline CDR1 reads SEHNR; CDR2 reads FQNEAQ (reference sequence). In nucleotides, the CDR3 is TGTGCCAGCAGCAGCCTTGAAGCTTTCTTT. It is translated as CASSSLEAFF.

This chain links TRBV18 with TRBJ1-2, with TRBD1 identical over 9 bases. The CDR3 extends over 17 amino acids. V lost 6 bases, J lost 12 bases, and 23 bases stayed unmatched. CDR1 and CDR2 from the germline V gene are KGHSH and LQKENI. CDR3 in DNA: TGTGCCAGCTCTCCCGGGACAGGGTACGTCGGTAAAGTTCTGAACACCTTC. Its translation: CASSPGTGYVGKVLNTF.

This rearrangement joins TRBV6-5 to TRBJ2-7; D is possibly TRBD1 (5 bases). V lost 7 bases to trimming and J lost 4 bases, with 17 bases between them. CDR1 MNHEY and CDR2 SVGAGI come from the germline V gene. The length of the CDR3 is 14 residues. The CDR3 spells CASTPRAPLYEQYF. The CDR3 bases are TGTGCCAGCACCCCCAGGGCCCCCTTATACGAGCAGTACTTC.

V gene TRBV7-7 combines with J gene TRBJ1-4; 10 nucleotides align to TRBD1. Germline CDR1 and CDR2: SSHAT and FNYEAQ (reference sequence). The J segment lost 7 bases and the V segment lost 5 bases, leaving 4 bases of the junction unmatched. The CDR3 extends over 14 amino acids. Here the CDR3 reads CASSNGQGVEKLFF. CDR3 DNA sequence: TGTGCCAGCAGCAATGGACAGGGGGTTGAAAAACTGTTTTTT.